A single sample is the source of the 3 T cell receptor beta chains below, sequenced in a study of identical twins. From the 5' RACE reads, TCRdb called clonotypes with MiXCR, one entry per CDR3 protein. Of 650,000 to 750,000 distinct CDR3 sequences listed, roughly 20% were seen once; the top ten hold approximately 4.3%. Another study also made use of these data, one on T cells expressing NK-cell markers.

Input material: PBMCs. Every receptor here comes from a woman under 30 in good health.

The table lists this clonotype with a few counts. This chain connects TRBV11-1 to TRBJ2-1; possibly TRBD1 for D (5 bases). Trimming shortened V by 0 bases and J by 8 bases, and 20 bases separated the two germline ends. CDR1 and CDR2 (germline): SGHAT, FQDESV (reference sequence). This CDR3 is built from 17 residues. The CDR3 DNA reads as TGTGCCAGCAGCTTAGCCCAGGGTTCGACTCCCAGCGATGAGCAGTTCTTC. It yields the protein CASSLAQGSTPSDEQFF. Variable domain in full (rest from reference TRBV11-1 and TRBJ2-1): EAEVAQSPRYKITEKSQAVAFWCDPISGHATLYWYRQILGQGPELLVQFQDESVVDDSQLPKDRFSAERLKGVDSTLKIQPAELGDSAMYLCASSLAQGSTPSDEQFFGPGTRLTVL.

This clonotype was observed a handful of times. The chain carries TRBV9 and TRBJ2-3; D could derive from TRBD1 or TRBD2 (7 bases each). The V end lost 0 bases, the J end lost 4 bases, and 15 bases lay between the germline ends. Germline CDR1 SGDLS, CDR2 YYNGEE. This CDR3 has 16 residues. CDR3 DNA: TGTGCCAGCAGCGTAGCAGGGGGAGGGCCTGCAGATACGCAGTATTTT. It specifies CASSVAGGGPADTQYF.

The V and J genes are TRBV20-1 and TRBJ1-1, with D hard to call. The CDR3 spans 12 residues. CDR1 and CDR2 from the germline V gene are DFQATT and SNEGSKA (reference sequence). V dropped 8 bases and J dropped 1 base, with 11 bases sitting between them. CDR3 sequence: CSSGLQNTEAFF. CDR3 coding DNA: TGCAGTTCAGGACTCCAGAACACTGAAGCTTTCTTT.